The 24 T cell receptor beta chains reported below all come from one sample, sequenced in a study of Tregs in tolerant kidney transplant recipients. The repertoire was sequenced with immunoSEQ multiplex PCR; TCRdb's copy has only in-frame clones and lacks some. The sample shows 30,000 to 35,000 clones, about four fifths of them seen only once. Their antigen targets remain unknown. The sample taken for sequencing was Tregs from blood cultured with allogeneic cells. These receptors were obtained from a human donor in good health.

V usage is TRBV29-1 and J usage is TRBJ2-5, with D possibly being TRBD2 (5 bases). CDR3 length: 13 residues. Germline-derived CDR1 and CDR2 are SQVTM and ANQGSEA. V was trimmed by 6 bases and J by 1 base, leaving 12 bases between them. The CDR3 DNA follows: TGCAGCGTGGACTCGACAACCCAAGAGACCCAGTACTTC. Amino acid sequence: CSVDSTTQETQYF.

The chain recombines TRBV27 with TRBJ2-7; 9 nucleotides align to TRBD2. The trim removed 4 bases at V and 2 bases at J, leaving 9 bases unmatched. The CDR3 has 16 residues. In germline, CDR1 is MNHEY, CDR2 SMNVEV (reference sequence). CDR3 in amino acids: CASSSPGGRGTYEQYF. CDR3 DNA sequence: TGTGCCAGCAGTTCCCCAGGCGGGAGGGGAACCTACGAGCAGTACTTC.

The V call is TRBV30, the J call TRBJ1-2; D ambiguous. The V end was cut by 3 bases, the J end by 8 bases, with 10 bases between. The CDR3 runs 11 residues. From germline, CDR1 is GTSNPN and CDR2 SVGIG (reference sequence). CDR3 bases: TGTGCCTGGAGATTACTGTACGGCTACACCTTC. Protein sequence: CAWRLLYGYTF.

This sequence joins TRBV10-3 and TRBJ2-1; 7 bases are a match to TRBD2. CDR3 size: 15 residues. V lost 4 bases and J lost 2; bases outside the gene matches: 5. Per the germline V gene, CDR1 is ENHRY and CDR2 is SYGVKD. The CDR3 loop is CAISAAGDTYNEQFF. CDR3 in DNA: TGTGCCATCAGTGCTGCGGGAGACACCTACAATGAGCAGTTCTTC.

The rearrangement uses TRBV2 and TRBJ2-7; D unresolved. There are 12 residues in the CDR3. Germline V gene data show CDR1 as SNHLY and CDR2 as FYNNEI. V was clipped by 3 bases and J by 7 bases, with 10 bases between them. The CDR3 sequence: CASSDRTREQYF. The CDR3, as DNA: TGTGCCAGCAGTGACAGAACCCGGGAGCAGTACTTC.

As DNA, the CDR3 is TGTGCCAGCAGCTCGGGGACGGCTAACTATGGCTACACCTTC. As protein: CASSSGTANYGYTF. The rearrangement joins TRBV5-4 to TRBJ1-2, with a tentative D call TRBD1 (5 bases). In germline, CDR1 is SGHNT, CDR2 YYREEE (reference sequence). The CDR3 sequence is 14 residues long. Trimming removed 3 bases at V and 0 bases at J, with 9 bases between.

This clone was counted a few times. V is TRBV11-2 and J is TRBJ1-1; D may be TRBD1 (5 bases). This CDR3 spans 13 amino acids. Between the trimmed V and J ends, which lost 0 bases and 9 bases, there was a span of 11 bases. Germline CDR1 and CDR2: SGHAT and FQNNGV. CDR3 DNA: TGTGCCAGCAGCTTAGATCGACAGAGTAAAGCTTTCTTT. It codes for CASSLDRQSKAFF.

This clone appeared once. CDR3 bases: TGTGCCAGCAGTTCGAACGTGGCAGTTAGCAAGACCCAGTACTTC. It yields the protein CASSSNVAVSKTQYF. The J gene is TRBJ2-5, the V gene TRBV27; D unclear. CDR3 length: 15 residues. V was clipped by 4 bases and J by 6 bases, with 18 bases between them. Germline V CDR1 and CDR2: MNHEY, SMNVEV (reference sequence).

CDR3 nucleotides: TGCGCCAGCAGCTTTCGACAGGGCTTGAACACTGAAGCTTTCTTT. It codes for CASSFRQGLNTEAFF. V usage is TRBV4-3 and J usage is TRBJ1-1; TRBD1 aligns across 7 bases. Unmatched junction bases numbered 6, after V lost 5 bases and J lost 0 bases. This CDR3 is built from 15 residues. CDR1 is LGHNA and CDR2 is YSLEER in the germline V gene.

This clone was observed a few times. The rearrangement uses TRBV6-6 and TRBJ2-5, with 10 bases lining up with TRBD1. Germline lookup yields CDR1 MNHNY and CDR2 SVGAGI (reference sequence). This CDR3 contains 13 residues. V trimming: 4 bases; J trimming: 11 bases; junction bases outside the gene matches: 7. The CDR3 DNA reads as TGTGCCAGCAGTTCCCAGGGACAGGGGTGGCAGTACTTC. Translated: CASSSQGQGWQYF.

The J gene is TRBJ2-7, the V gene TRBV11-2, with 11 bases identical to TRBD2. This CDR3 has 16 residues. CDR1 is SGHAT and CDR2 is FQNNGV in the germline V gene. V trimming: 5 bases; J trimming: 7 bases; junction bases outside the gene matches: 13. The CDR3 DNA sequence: TGTGCCAGCAGCCGTCTTATTAGCGGGAGGGCCAGGGAGCAGTACTTC. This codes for CASSRLISGRAREQYF.

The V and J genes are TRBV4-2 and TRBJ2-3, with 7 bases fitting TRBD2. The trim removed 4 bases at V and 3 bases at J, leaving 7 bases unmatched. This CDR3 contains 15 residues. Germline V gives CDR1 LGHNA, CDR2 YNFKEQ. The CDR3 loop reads CASSRRLAGTDTQYF. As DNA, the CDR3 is TGTGCCAGCAGCCGCAGACTAGCAGGAACAGATACGCAGTATTTT.

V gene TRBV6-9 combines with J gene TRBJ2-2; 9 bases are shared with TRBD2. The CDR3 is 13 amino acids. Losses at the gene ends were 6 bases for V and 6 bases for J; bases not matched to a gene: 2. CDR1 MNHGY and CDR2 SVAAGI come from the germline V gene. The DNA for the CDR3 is TGTGCCAGCAGAGCGGGAGGATCCGGGGAGCTGTTTTTT. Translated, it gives CASRAGGSGELFF.

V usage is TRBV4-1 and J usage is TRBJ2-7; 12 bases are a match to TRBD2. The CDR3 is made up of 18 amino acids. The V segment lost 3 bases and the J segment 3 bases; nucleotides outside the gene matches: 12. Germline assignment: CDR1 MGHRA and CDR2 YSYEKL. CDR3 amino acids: CASSHTGLAGPGSYEQYF. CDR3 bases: TGCGCCAGCAGCCACACAGGACTAGCGGGGCCCGGCAGCTACGAGCAGTACTTC.

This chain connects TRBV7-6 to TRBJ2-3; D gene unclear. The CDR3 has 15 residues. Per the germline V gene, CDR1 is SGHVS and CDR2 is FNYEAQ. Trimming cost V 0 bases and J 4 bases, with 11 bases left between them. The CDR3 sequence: CASSLAGWEPDTQYF. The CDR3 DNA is TGTGCCAGCAGCTTAGCGGGATGGGAACCAGATACGCAGTATTTT.

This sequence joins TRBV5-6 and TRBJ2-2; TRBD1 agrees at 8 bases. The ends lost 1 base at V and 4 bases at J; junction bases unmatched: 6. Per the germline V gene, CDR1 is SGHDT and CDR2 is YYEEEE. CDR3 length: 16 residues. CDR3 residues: CASSLMAGGSTGELFF. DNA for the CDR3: TGTGCCAGCAGCTTGATGGCAGGGGGCAGCACCGGGGAGCTGTTTTTT.

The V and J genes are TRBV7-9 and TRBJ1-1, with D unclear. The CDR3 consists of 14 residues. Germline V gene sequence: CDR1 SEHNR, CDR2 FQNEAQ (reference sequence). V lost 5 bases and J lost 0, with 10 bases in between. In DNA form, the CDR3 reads TGTGCCAGCAGCCGACGGAACTTGAACACTGAAGCTTTCTTT. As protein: CASSRRNLNTEAFF.

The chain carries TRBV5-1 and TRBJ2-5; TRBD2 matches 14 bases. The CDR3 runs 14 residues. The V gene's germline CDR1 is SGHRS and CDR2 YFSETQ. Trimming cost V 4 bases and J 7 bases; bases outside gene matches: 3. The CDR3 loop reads CASSEGLAGVTQYF. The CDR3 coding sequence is TGCGCCAGCAGCGAGGGACTAGCGGGGGTGACCCAGTACTTC.

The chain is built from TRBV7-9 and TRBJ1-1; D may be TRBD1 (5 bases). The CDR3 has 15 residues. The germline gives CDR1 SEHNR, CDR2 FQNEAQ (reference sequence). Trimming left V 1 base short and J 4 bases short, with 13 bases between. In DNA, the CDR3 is TGTGCCAGCAGCTTAGGGGGCAGGGTGGTCACTGAAGCTTTCTTT. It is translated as CASSLGGRVVTEAFF.

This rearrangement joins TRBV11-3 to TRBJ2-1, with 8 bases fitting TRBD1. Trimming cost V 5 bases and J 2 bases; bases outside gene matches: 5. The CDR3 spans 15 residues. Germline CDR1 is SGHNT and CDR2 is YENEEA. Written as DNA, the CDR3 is TGTGCCAGCAGCCCTCGGACAGGGCCCTACAATGAGCAGTTCTTC. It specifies CASSPRTGPYNEQFF.

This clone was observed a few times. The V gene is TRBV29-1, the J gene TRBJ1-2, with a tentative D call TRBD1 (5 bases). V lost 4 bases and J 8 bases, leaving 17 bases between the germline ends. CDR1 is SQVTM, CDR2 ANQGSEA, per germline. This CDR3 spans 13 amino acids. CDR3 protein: CSVGGPRLEGYTF. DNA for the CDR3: TGCAGCGTTGGGGGACCCAGGTTGGAGGGCTACACCTTC.

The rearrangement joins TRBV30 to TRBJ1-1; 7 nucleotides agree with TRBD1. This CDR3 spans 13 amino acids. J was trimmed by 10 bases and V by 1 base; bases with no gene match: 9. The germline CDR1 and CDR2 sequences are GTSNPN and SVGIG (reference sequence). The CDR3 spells CAWSETYRGAAFF. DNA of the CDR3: TGTGCCTGGAGTGAAACCTACAGGGGAGCAGCTTTCTTT.

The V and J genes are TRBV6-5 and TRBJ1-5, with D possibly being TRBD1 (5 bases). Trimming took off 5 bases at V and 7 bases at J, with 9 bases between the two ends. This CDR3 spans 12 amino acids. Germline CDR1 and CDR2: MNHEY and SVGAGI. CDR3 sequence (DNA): TGTGCCAGCAGTAAACCAGGGCAGCCCCAGCATTTT. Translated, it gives CASSKPGQPQHF.

The CDR3 nucleotides are TGTGGTTCTGGTGGCTATACTGAAGCTTTCTTT. It encodes CGSGGYTEAFF. The chain links TRBV30 to TRBJ1-1; D not certain. This CDR3 contains 11 residues. Germline V gives CDR1 GTSNPN, CDR2 SVGIG (reference sequence).